This T cell receptor beta chain was retrieved from a study of T cell clonotyping in hematopoietic cell transplantation. This table comes from immunoSEQ multiplex PCR, and its TCRdb copy is limited to in-frame clones, with some not included. Seen here are about 14,000 clones, around 98% observed once, and the top ten hold approximately 4%. From germline, CDR1 is MRHNA and CDR2 SNTAGT. The V and J ends lost 6 bases and 7 bases, in that order; junction bases with no gene match: 8. The CDR3 runs to 14 residues. Sample: peripheral blood mononuclear cells, taken 30 days after allogeneic stem cell transplant. This chain connects TRBV6-4 to TRBJ2-2; 7 bases line up with TRBD1. The receptor comes from a female patient aged 45-60 years who had an allogeneic stem cell transplant from an unrelated donor, so T cells may come from the graft donor. Some clones in this sample may be carry-over from other donors' samples. CDR3 DNA: TGTGCCAGCAGAGCCGGACAGGCCAACGGGGAGCTGTTTTTT. Translation gives CASRAGQANGELFF.